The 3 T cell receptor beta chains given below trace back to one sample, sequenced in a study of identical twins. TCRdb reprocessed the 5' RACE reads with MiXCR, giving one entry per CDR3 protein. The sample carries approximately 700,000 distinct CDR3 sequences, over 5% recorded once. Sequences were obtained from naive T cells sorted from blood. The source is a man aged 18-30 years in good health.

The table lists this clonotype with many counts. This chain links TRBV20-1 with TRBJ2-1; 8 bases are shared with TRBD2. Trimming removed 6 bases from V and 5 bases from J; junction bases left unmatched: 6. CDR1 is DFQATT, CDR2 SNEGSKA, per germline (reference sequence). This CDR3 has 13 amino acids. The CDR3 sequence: CSANSGNHNEQFF. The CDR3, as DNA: TGCAGTGCCAATAGCGGGAACCACAATGAGCAGTTCTTC.

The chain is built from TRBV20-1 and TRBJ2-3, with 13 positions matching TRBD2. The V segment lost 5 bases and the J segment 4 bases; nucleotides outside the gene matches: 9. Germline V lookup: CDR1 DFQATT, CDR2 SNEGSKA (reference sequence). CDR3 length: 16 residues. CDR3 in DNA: TGCAGTGCTCGACAAGGGACTAGCGGGAATTCAGATACGCAGTATTTT. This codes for CSARQGTSGNSDTQYF.

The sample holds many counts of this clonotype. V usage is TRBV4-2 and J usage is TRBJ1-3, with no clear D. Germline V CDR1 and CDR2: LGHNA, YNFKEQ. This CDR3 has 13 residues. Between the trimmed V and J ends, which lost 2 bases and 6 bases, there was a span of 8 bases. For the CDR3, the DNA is TGTGCCAGCAGCCAATTAGAGAAAAACACCATATATTTT. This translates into CASSQLEKNTIYF.